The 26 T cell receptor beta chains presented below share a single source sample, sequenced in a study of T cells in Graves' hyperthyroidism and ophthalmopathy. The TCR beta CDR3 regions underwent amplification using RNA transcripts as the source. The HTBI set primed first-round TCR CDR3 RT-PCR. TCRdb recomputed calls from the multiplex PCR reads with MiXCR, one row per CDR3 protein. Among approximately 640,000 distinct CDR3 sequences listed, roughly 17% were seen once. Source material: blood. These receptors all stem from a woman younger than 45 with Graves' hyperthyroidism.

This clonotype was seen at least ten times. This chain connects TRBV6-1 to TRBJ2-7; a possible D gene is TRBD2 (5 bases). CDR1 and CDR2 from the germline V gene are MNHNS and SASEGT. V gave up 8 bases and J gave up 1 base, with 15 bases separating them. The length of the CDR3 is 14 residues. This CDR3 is CASGLGRRSYEQYF. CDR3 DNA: TGTGCCAGCGGCTTAGGACGGAGGTCCTACGAGCAGTACTTC.

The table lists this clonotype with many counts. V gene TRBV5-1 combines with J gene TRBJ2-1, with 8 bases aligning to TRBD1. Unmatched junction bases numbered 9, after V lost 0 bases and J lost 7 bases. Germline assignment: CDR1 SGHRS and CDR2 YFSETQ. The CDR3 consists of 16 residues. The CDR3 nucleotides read TGCGCCAGCAGCTTGGATAGGACAGGGAAGTATAATGAGCAGTTCTTC. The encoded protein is CASSLDRTGKYNEQFF.

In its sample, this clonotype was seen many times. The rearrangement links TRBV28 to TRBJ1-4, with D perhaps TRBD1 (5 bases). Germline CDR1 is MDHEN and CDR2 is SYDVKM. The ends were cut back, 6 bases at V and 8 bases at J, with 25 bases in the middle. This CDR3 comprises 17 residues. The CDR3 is CASSHPQLSGQEEKLFF. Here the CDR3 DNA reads TGTGCCAGCAGCCACCCCCAGTTGTCAGGGCAGGAAGAAAAACTGTTTTTT.

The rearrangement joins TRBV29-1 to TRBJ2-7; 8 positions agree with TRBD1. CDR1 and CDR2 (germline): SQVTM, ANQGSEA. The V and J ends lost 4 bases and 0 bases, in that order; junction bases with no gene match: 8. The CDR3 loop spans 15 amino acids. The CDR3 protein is CSVGLRGRSSYEQYF. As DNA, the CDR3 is TGCAGCGTTGGGCTCAGGGGGCGAAGCTCCTACGAGCAGTACTTC.

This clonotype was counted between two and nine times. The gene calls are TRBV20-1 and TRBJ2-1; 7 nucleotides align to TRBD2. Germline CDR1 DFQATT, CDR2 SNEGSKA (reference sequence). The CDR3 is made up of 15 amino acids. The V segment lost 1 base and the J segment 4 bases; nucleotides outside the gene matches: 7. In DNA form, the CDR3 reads TGCAGTGCTAGAGTGCCTAGCGGTATATACAATGAGCAGTTCTTC. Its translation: CSARVPSGIYNEQFF.

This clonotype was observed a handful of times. CDR3 protein: CASRRPTMNTEAFF. Written as DNA, the CDR3 is TGTGCCAGCAGGCGGCCGACCATGAACACTGAAGCTTTCTTT. The chain has TRBV6-2 or TRBV6-3 and TRBJ1-1; D is unresolved. The CDR3 covers 14 residues. Germline CDR1 and CDR2: MNHEY and SVGEGT. The germline V and J ends were trimmed by 6 bases and 0 bases, with 11 bases remaining between them.

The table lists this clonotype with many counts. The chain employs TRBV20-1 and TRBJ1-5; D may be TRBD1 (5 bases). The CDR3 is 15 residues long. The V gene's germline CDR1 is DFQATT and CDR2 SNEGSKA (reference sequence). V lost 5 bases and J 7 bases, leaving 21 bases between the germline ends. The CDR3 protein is CSALWLGPGSQPQHF. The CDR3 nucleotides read TGCAGTGCTCTTTGGCTGGGGCCGGGAAGCCAGCCCCAGCATTTT.

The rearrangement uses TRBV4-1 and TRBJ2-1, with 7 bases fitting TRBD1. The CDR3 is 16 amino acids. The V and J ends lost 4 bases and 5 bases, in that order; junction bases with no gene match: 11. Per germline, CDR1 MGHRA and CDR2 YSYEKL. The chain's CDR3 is CASSPWLRGSNNEQFF. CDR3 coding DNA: TGCGCCAGCAGCCCCTGGCTCAGGGGGTCTAACAATGAGCAGTTCTTC.

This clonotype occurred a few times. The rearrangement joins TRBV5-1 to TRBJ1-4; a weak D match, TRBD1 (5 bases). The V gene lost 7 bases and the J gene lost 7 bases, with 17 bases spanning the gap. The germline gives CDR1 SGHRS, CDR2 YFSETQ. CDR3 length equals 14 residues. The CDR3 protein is CASGTTGTVEKLFF. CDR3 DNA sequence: TGCGCCAGCGGCACTACCGGGACCGTTGAAAAACTGTTTTTT.

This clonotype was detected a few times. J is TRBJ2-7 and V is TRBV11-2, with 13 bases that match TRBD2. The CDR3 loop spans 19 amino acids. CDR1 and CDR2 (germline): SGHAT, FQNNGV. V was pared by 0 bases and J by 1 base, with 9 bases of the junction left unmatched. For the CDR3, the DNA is TGTGCCAGCAGCTTAGATGGGCGACTAGCGGGAGGTCTATCCTACGAGCAGTACTTC. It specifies CASSLDGRLAGGLSYEQYF.

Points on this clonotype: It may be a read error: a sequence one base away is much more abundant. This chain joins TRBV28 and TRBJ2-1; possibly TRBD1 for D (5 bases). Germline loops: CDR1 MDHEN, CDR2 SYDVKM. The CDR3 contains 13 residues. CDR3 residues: CASSLYGANERFF. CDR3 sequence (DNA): TGTGCCAGCAGTTTATATGGGGCCAATGAGCGGTTCTTC.

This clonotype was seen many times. The CDR3 spells CASSLLGEFRVQFF. In DNA, the CDR3 is TGTGCCAGCAGCTTATTAGGCGAGTTCAGGGTGCAGTTCTTC. The V and J genes are TRBV11-2 and TRBJ2-1; a weak D match, TRBD1 (5 bases). Germline assignment: CDR1 SGHAT and CDR2 FQNNGV. The CDR3 is 14 residues long. Deletions cut 2 bases from V and 12 bases from J, with 17 bases between.

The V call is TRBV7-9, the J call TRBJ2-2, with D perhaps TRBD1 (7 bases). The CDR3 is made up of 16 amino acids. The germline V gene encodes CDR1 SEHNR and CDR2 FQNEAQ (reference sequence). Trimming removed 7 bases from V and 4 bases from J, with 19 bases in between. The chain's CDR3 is CASTPQGGSSTGELFF. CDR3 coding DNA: TGTGCCAGCACCCCTCAGGGGGGATCGAGCACCGGGGAGCTGTTTTTT.

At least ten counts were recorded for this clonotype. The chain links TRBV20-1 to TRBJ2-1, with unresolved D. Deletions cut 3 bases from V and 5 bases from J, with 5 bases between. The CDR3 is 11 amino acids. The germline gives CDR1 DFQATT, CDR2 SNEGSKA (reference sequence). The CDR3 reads CSASPHNEQFF. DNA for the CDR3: TGCAGTGCTAGTCCCCACAATGAGCAGTTCTTC.

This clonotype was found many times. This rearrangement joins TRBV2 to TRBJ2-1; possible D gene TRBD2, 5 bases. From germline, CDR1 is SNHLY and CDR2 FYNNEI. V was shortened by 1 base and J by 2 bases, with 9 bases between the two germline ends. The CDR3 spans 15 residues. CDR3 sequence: CASSEGGVTYNEQFF. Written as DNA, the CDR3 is TGTGCCAGCAGTGAAGGGGGAGTTACCTACAATGAGCAGTTCTTC. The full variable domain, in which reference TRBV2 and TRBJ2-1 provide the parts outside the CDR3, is EPEVTQTPSHQVTQMGQEVILRCVPISNHLYFYWYRQILGQKVEFLVSFYNNEISEKSEIFDDQFSVERPDGSNFTLKIRSTKLEDSAMYFCASSEGGVTYNEQFFGPGTRLTVL.

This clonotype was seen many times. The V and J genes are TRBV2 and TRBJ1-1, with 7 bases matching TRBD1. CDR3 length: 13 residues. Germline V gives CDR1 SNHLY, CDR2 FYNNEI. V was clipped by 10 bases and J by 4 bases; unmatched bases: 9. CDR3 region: CATKDRAGTEAFF. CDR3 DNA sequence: TGTGCCACCAAAGACAGGGCGGGCACTGAAGCTTTCTTT. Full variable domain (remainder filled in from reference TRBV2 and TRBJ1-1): EPEVTQTPSHQVTQMGQEVILRCVPISNHLYFYWYRQILGQKVEFLVSFYNNEISEKSEIFDDQFSVERPDGSNFTLKIRSTKLEDSAMYFCATKDRAGTEAFFGQGTRLTVV.

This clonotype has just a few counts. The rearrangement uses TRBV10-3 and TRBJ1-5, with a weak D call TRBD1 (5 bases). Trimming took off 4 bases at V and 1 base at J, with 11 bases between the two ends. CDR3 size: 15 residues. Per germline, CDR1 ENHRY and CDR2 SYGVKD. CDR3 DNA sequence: TGTGCCATCAGTGGGACACATGAGAGCAATCAGCCCCAGCATTTT. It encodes CAISGTHESNQPQHF.

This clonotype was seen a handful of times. The CDR3 loop is CASSPTYNTGELFF. The CDR3 DNA reads TGTGCCAGCAGCCCGACCTATAACACCGGGGAGCTGTTTTTT. The rearrangement links TRBV7-2 to TRBJ2-2; D is ambiguous. V dropped 5 bases and J dropped 2 bases, with 9 bases sitting between them. CDR1 and CDR2 (germline): SGHTA, FQGNSA. This CDR3 has 14 residues. Full variable domain (remainder filled in from reference TRBV7-2 and TRBJ2-2): GAGVSQSPSNKVTEKGKDVELRCDPISGHTALYWYRQSLGQGLEFLIYFQGNSAPDKSGLPSDRFSAERTGGSVSTLTIQRTQQEDSAVYLCASSPTYNTGELFFGEGSRLTVL.

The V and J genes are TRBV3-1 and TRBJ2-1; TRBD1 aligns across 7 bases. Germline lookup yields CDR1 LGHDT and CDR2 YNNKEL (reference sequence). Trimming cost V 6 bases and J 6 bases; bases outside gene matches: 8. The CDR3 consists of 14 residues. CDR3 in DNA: TGTGCCAGCAGTCGACCGACAGGGAGCAATGAGCAGTTCTTC. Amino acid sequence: CASSRPTGSNEQFF.

CDR3 sequence: CASSPPSGGDSYEQYF. CDR3 in DNA: TGTGCCAGCTCACCACCGTCAGGGGGCGATTCGTACGAGCAGTACTTC. This chain uses TRBV18 with TRBJ2-7; TRBD1 matches 8 bases. V lost 0 bases, J lost 4 bases, and 8 bases stayed unmatched. The CDR3 covers 16 residues. From germline, CDR1 is KGHSH and CDR2 LQKENI.

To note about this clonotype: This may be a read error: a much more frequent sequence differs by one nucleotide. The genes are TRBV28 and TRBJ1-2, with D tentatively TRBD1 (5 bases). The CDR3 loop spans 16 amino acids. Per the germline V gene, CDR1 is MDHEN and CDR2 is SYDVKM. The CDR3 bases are TGTCCCAGCAGTTTTCAGCCGGGCACTGGGGGGAAGGGCTACACCTTC. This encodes CPSSFQPGTGGKGYTF.

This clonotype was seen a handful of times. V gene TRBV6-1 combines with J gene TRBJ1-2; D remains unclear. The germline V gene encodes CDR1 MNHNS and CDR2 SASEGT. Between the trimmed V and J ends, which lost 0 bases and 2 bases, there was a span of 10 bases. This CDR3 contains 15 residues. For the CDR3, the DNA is TGTGCCAGCAGTGAAGCGTGGCACCAAAACTATGGCTACACCTTC. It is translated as CASSEAWHQNYGYTF.

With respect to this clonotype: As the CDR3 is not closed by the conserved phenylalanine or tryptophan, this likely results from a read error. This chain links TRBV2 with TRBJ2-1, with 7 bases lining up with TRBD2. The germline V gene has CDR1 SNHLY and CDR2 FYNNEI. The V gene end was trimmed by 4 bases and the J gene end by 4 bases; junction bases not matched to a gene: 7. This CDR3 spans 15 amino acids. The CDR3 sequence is CASSVPSGVYNEQFL. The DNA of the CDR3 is TGTGCCAGCAGTGTCCCTAGCGGAGTTTACAATGAGCAGTTCCTC.

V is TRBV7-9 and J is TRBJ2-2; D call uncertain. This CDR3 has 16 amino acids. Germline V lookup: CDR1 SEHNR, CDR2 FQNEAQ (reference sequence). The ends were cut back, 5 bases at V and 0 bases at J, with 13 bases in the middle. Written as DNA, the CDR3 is TGTGCCAGCAGCCCTAGGACGGAAACGAACACCGGGGAGCTGTTTTTT. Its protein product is CASSPRTETNTGELFF.

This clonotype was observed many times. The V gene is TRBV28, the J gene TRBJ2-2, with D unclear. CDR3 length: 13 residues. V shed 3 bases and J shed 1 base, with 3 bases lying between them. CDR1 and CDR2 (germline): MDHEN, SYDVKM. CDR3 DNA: TGTGCCAGCAGTTTCATGAACACCGGGGAGCTGTTTTTT. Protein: CASSFMNTGELFF.

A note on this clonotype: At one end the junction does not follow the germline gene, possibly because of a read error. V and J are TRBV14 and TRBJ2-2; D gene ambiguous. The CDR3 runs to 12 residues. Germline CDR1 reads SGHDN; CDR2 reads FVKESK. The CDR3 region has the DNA TGTGCCAGCAGACAAGAAGCCGGGGAGCTGTTTTTT. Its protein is CASRQEAGELFF. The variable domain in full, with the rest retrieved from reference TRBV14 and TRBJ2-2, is EAGVTQFPSHSVIEKGQTVTLRCDPISGHDNLYWYRRVMGKEIKFLLHFVKESKQDESGMPNNRFLAERTGGTYSTLKVQPAELEDSGVYFCASRQEAGELFFGEGSRLTVL.